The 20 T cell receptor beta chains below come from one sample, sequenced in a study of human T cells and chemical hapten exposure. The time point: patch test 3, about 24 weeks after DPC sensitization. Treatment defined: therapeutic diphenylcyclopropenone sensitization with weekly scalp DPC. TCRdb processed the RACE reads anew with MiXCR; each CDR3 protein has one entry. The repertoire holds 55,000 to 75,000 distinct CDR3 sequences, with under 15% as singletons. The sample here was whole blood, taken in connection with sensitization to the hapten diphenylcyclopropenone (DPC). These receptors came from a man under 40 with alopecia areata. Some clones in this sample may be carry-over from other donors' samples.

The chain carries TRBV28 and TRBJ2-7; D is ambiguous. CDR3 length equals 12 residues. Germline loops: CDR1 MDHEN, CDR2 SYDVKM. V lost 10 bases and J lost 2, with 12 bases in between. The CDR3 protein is CATRGWAYEQYF. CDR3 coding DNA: TGTGCCACCCGAGGATGGGCCTACGAGCAGTACTTC.

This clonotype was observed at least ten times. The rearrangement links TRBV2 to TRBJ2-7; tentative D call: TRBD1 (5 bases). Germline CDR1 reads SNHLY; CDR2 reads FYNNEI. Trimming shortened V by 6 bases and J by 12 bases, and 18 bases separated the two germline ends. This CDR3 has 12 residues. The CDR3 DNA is TGTGCCAGCAGCACCTCGTGGGGCCAGAGGTACTTC. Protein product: CASSTSWGQRYF.

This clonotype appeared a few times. The CDR3 spells CASSSSGAGETQYF. DNA of the CDR3: TGTGCCAGCAGCTCCTCCGGGGCGGGAGAGACCCAGTACTTC. The chain couples TRBV7-3 to TRBJ2-5; D tentatively reads TRBD1 or TRBD2 (5 bases each). This CDR3 region has 14 residues. Germline V gene data show CDR1 as SGHTA and CDR2 as FQGTGA. Trimming took 4 bases from V and 4 from J, leaving 13 bases between them.

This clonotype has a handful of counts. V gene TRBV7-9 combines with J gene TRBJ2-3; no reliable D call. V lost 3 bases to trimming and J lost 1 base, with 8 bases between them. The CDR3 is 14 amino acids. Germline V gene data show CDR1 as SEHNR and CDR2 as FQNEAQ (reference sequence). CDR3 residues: CASSFKVGTDTQYF. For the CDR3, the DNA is TGTGCCAGCAGCTTCAAGGTGGGCACAGATACGCAGTATTTT.

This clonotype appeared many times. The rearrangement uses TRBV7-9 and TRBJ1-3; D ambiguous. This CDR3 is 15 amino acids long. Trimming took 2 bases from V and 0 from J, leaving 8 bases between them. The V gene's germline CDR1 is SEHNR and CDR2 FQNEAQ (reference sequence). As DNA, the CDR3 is TGTGCCAGCAGCTTAACTTCCTTCTCTGGAAACACCATATATTTT. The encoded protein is CASSLTSFSGNTIYF.

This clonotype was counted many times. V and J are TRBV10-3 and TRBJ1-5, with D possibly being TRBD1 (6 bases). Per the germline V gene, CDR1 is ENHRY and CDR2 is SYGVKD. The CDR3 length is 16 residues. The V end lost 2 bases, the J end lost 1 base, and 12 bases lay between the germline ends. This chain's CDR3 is CAISEGGGFSNQPQHF. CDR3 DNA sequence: TGTGCCATCAGTGAGGGGGGGGGCTTCAGCAATCAGCCCCAGCATTTT.

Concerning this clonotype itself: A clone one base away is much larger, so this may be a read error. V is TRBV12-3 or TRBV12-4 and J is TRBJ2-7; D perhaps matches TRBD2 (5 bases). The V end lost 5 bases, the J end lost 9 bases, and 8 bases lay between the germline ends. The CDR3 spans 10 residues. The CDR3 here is CASSPGGQYF. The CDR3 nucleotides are TGTGCCAGCAGTCCAGGAGGGCAGTACTTC.

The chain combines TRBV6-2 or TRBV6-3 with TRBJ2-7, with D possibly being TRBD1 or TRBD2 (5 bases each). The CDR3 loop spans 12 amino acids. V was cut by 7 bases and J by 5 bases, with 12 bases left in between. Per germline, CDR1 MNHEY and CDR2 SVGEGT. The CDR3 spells CASNPRDHEQYF. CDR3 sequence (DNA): TGTGCCAGCAACCCCCGGGACCACGAGCAGTACTTC.

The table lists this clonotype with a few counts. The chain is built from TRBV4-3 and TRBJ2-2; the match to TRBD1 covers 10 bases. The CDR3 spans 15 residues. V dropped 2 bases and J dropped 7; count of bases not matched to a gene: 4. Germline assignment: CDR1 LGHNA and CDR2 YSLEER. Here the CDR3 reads CASSQLTGGNGELFF. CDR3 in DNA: TGCGCCAGCAGCCAATTGACAGGGGGCAACGGGGAGCTGTTTTTT.

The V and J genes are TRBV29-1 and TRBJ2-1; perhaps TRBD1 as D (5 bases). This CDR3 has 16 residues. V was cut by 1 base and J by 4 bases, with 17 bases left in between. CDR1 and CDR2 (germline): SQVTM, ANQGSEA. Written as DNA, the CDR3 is TGCAGCGTTGAAGGTCTAGGGGTCCTCTCGTACAATGAGCAGTTCTTC. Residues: CSVEGLGVLSYNEQFF.

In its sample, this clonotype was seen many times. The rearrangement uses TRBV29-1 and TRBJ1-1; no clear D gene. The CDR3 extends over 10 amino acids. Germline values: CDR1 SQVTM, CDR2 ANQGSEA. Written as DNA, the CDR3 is TGCGGTGGGCAGAACACTGAAGCTTTCTTT. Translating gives CGGQNTEAFF.

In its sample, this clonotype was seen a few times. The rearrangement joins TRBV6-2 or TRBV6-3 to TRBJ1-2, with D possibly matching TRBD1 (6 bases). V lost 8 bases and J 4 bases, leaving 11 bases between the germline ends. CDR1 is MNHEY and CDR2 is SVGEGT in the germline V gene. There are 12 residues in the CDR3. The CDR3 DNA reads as TGTGCCAGCGCCAGGGGCGGCTATGGCTACACCTTC. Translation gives CASARGGYGYTF.

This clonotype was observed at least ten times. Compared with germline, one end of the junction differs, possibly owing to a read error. The CDR3 nucleotides read TGTGTCAGCGTGGGTAGCGGGGGGGCCATGTACAATGAGCAGTTCTTC. Translating it yields CVSVGSGGAMYNEQFF. The V and J genes are TRBV12-3 or TRBV12-4 and TRBJ2-1; the match to TRBD2 covers 11 bases. The CDR3 is 16 residues long.

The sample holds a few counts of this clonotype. The CDR3 DNA reads as TGCGCCAGCAGCTTGGGCGCAGGGGACATCTACGAGCAGTACTTC. Residues: CASSLGAGDIYEQYF. This chain links TRBV5-1 with TRBJ2-7; a possible D gene is TRBD1 (6 bases). The CDR3 covers 15 residues. The ends were cut back, 0 bases at V and 3 bases at J, with 13 bases in the middle. CDR1 is SGHRS and CDR2 is YFSETQ in the germline V gene.

CDR3 in DNA: TGTGCCAGCAGCCTGACAGTCCCTGGGGCCAACGTCCTGACTTTC. Its protein is CASSLTVPGANVLTF. The gene calls are TRBV5-5 and TRBJ2-6; maybe TRBD1 (5 bases). V shed 4 bases and J shed 2 bases, with 10 bases lying between them. This CDR3 comprises 15 residues. The V gene's germline CDR1 is SGHKS and CDR2 YYEKEE (reference sequence). The whole variable domain, remainder taken from reference TRBV5-5 and TRBJ2-6, is DAGVTQSPTHLIKTRGQQVTLRCSPISGHKSVSWYQQVLGQGPQFIFQYYEKEERGRGNFPDRFSARQFPNYSSELNVNALLLGDSALYLCASSLTVPGANVLTFGAGSRLTVL.

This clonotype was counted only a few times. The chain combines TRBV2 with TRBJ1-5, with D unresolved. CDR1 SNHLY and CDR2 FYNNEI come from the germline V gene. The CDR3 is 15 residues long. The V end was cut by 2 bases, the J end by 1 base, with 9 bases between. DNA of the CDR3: TGTGCCAGCAGTGAAATCCCCTGGAGCAATCAGCCCCAGCATTTT. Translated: CASSEIPWSNQPQHF.

CDR3 sequence reads: CASSLIGGALNEAFF. The DNA of the CDR3 is TGCGCCAGCAGCTTGATTGGGGGGGCCCTCAATGAAGCTTTCTTT. This rearrangement joins TRBV5-1 to TRBJ1-1; possible D gene TRBD1, 6 bases. From germline, CDR1 is SGHRS and CDR2 YFSETQ. V lost 1 base and J 7 bases, leaving 17 bases between the germline ends. The CDR3 sequence is 15 residues long.

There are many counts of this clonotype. The CDR3 reads CASRQGSRPYTF. CDR3 coding DNA: TGTGCCAGCAGGCAAGGGAGCCGGCCCTACACCTTC. The chain combines TRBV28 with TRBJ1-2; no definite D call. The CDR3 is 12 amino acids. Germline V gene sequence: CDR1 MDHEN, CDR2 SYDVKM. The V gene lost 6 bases and the J gene lost 10 bases, with 15 bases spanning the gap.

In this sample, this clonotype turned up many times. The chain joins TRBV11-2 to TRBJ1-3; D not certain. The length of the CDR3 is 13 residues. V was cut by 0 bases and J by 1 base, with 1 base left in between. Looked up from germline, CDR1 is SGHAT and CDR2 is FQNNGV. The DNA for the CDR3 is TGTGCCAGCAGCTTAGAATCTGGAAACACCATATATTTT. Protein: CASSLESGNTIYF. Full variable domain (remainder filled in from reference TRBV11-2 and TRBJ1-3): EAGVAQSPRYKIIEKRQSVAFWCNPISGHATLYWYQQILGQGPKLLIQFQNNGVVDDSQLPKDRFSAERLKGVDSTLKIQPAKLEDSAVYLCASSLESGNTIYFGEGSWLTVV.

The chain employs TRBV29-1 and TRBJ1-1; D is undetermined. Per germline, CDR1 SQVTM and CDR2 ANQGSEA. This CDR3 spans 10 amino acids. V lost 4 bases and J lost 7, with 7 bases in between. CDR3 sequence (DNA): TGCAGCGTTGCCCATTATGAAGCTTTCTTT. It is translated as CSVAHYEAFF.